This note documents a single T cell receptor (beta chain) sequence. Its antigen is not identified. Source study methods: Pooled conventional T cells gave approximately 1.2x10^5 patient and around 1.4x10^5 donor TCRbeta sequences. Clones were read by immunoSEQ multiplex PCR, and TCRdb kept only the in-frame ones, dropping some. Clone size and V and J calls were adopted from that table, with D and trimming inferred from the DNA. The table records roughly 25,000 clones, approximately 96% of them present only once. The sorted conventional CD4 T cells were gated as CD4+CD127+. The data stem from a study of B cell selection in AIRE deficiency. Study-level points and caveats: Shared Treg sequences had shorter CDR3s, biased toward rearrangements with few non-templated insertions. Tconv and Treg cells from AIRE-deficient patients resembled healthy donors in TCRBV usage, CDR3 length and diversity.

There are 11 residues in the CDR3. CDR1 LGHNT and CDR2 FRNRAP come from the germline V gene. V was pared by 7 bases and J by 4 bases, with 7 bases between. This chain uses TRBV12-5 with TRBJ1-1; no definite D call. The sample comprised conventional CD4+ T cells sorted from PBMCs. The sequence was obtained from a human donor with AIRE deficiency. CDR3 amino acids: CASAVGTEAFF. CDR3 DNA sequence: TGTGCTAGTGCCGTTGGCACTGAAGCTTTCTTT.